This TCR beta chain was identified in a study of T cells in Graves' hyperthyroidism and ophthalmopathy. On the study more broadly: Blood from the periphery was taken at initial diagnosis, before any treatment.

TCR beta CDR3 sequences were amplified from RNA transcripts. RT-PCR in the first round (using the HTBI primer set) targeted the TCR CDR3. Via MiXCR, TCRdb re-called the multiplex PCR reads, giving one row per CDR3 protein. In the table there are 500,000 to 650,000 distinct CDR3 sequences, 15% to 20% of which are singletons. In germline, CDR1 is KGHSH, CDR2 LQKENI. The CDR3 totals 13 residues. V shed 5 bases and J shed 0 bases, with 4 bases lying between them. A word on this clonotype: Its cognate antigen is unknown.

General study points: Blood also contained most expanded thyroid clonotypes above 0.001. Stable hyperthyroidism was told apart from ophthalmopathy by a model built on 13 V-J features.

The chain is built from TRBV18 and TRBJ1-4; D gene uncertain. This receptor was identified in a man aged 40-55 years with Graves' ophthalmopathy. Input material: blood. CDR3 in amino acids: CASSDATNEKLFF. DNA for the CDR3: TGTGCCAGCTCAGATGCAACTAATGAAAAACTGTTTTTT.